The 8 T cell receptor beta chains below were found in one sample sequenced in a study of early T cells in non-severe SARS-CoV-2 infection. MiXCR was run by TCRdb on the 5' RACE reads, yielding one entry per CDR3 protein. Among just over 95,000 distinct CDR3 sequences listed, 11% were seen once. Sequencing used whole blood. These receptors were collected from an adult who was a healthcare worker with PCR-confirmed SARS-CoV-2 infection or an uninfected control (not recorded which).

CDR3: CASSEGEFFEAFF. The CDR3 region has the DNA TGTGCCAGCAGTGAAGGGGAATTCTTTGAAGCTTTCTTT. The V and J genes are TRBV6-1 and TRBJ1-1; D unclear. This CDR3 spans 13 amino acids. CDR1 MNHNS and CDR2 SASEGT come from the germline V gene. V was trimmed by 1 base and J by 7 bases, leaving 10 bases between them.

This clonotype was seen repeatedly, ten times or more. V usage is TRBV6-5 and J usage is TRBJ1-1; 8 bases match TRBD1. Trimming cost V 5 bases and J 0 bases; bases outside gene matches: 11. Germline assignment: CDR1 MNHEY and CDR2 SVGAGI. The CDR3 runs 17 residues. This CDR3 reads CASSLGQAPLMNTEAFF. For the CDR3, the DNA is TGTGCCAGCAGTCTGGGACAGGCACCCTTAATGAACACTGAAGCTTTCTTT.

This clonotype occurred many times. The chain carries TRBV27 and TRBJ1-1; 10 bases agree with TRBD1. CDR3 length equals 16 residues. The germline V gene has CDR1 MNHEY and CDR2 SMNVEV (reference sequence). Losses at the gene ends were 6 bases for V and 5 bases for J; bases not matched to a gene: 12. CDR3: CASSLDPGTGVTEAFF. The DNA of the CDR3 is TGTGCCAGCAGCCTTGACCCTGGGACAGGGGTTACTGAAGCTTTCTTT.

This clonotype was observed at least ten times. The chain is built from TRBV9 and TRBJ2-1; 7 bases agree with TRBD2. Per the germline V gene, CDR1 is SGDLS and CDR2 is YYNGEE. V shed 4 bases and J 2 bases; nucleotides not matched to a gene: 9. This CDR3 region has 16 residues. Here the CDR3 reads CASSRGGDYTYNEQFF. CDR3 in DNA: TGTGCCAGCAGCCGTGGGGGGGACTATACCTACAATGAGCAGTTCTTC.

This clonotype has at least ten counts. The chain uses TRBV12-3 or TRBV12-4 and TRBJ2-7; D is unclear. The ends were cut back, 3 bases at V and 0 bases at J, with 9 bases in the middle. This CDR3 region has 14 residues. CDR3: CASSLTASSYEQYF. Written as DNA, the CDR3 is TGTGCCAGCAGTTTGACGGCGAGCTCCTACGAGCAGTACTTC.

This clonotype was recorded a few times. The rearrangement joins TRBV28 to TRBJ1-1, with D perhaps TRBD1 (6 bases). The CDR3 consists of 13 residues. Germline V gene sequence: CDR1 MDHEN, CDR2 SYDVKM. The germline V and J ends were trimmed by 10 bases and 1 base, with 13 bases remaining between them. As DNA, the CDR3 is TGTGCCACCCACAGGGTTACGAACACTGAAGCTTTCTTT. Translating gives CATHRVTNTEAFF. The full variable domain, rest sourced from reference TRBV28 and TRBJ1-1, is DVKVTQSSRYLVKRTGEKVFLECVQDMDHENMFWYRQDPGLGLRLIYFSYDVKMKEKGDIPEGYSVSREKKERFSLILESASTNQTSMYLCATHRVTNTEAFFGQGTRLTVV.

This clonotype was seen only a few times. The chain's CDR3 is CASSLERTEAFF. CDR3 nucleotides: TGTGCCAGCAGCTTAGAGAGAACTGAAGCTTTCTTT. This chain joins TRBV7-9 and TRBJ1-1; no reliable D call. The ends were cut back, 1 base at V and 5 bases at J, with 5 bases in the middle. In germline, CDR1 is SEHNR, CDR2 FQNEAQ (reference sequence). The CDR3 spans 12 residues.

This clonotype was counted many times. CDR3 DNA sequence: TGTGCCAGCAGTTCCCCGGGGGCTAACACTGAAGCTTTCTTT. Its protein is CASSSPGANTEAFF. This sequence joins TRBV28 and TRBJ1-1, with D perhaps matching TRBD1 (6 bases). The CDR3 contains 14 residues. In germline, CDR1 is MDHEN, CDR2 SYDVKM. V dropped 4 bases and J dropped 2 bases, with 11 bases sitting between them.